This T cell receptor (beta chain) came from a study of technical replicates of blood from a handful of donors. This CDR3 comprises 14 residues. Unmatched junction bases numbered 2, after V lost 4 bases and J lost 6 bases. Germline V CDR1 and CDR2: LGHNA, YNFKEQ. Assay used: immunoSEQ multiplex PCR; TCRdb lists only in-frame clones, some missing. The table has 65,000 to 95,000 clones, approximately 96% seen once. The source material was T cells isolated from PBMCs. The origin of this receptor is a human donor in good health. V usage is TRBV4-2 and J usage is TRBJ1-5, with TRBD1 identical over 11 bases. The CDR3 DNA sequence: TGTGCCAGCAGCCCCGGGACAGGGGGTCAGCCCCAGCATTTT. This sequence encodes CASSPGTGGQPQHF.